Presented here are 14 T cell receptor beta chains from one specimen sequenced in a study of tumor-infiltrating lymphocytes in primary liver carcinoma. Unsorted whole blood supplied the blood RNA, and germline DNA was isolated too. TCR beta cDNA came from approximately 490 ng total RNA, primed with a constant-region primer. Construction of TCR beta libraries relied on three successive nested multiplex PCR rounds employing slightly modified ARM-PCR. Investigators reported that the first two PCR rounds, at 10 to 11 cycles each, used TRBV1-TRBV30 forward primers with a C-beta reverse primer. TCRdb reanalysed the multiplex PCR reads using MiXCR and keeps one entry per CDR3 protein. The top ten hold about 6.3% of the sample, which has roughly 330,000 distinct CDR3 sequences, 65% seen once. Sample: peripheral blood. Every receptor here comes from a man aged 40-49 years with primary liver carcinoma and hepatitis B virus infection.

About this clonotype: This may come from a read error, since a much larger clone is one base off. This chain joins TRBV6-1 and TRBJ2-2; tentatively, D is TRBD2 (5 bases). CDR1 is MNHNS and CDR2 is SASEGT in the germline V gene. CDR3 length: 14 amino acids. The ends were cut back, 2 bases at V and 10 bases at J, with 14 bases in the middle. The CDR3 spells CASSETRGRVELFF. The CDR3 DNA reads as TGTGCCAGCAGTGAAACCCGCGGGCGTGTGGAGCTGTTTTTT.

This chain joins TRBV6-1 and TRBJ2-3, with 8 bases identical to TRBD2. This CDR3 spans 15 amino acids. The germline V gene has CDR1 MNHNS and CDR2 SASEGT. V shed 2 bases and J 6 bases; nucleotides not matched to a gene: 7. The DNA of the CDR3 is TGTGCCAGCAGTGAATCTCTAGCGGGCGCGGATACGCAGTATTTT. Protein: CASSESLAGADTQYF.

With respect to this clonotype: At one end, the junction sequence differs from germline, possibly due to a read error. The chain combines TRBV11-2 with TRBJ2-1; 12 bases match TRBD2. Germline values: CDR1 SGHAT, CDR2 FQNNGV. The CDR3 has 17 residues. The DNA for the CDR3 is TGTGCCAGCACCTTGACTAGCGGGAGTGGTACCTACAATGAGCAGTTCTTT. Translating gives CASTLTSGSGTYNEQFF. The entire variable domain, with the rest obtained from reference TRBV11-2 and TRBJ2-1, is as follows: EAGVAQSPRYKIIEKRQSVAFWCNPISGHATLYWYQQILGQGPKLLIQFQNNGVVDDSQLPKDRFSAERLKGVDSTLKIQPAKLEDSAVYLCASTLTSGSGTYNEQFFGPGTRLTVL.

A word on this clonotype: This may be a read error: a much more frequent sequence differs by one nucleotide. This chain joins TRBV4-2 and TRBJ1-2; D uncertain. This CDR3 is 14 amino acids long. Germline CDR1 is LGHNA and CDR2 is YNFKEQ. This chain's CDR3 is CTSSQAGQAAGYTF. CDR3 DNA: TGTACCAGCAGCCAAGCTGGGCAGGCTGCTGGCTACACCTTC.

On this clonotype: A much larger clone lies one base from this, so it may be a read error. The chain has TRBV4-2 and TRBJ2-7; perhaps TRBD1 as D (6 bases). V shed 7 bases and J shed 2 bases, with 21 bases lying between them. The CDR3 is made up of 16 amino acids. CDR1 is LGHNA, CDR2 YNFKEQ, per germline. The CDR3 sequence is CASNQGTLGLPYEQYF. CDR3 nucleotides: TGTGCCAGCAACCAGGGGACGCTGGGCCTTCCCTACGAGCAGTACTTC.

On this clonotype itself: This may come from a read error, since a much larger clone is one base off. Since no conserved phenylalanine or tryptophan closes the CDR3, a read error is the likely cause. The chain's CDR3 is CASSRTSGFPYEQYL. The CDR3 nucleotides read TGCGCCAGCAGTCGTACTAGCGGTTTTCCCTACGAGCAGTACCTC. J is TRBJ2-7 and V is TRBV4-1, with 8 bases identical to TRBD2. The trim removed 6 bases at V and 2 bases at J, leaving 9 bases unmatched. The CDR3 is made up of 15 amino acids. Germline CDR1 and CDR2: MGHRA and YSYEKL.

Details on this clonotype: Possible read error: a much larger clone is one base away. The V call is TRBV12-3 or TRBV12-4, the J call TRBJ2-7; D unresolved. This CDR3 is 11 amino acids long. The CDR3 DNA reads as TGTGCCAGCAGCCCCGGCTACGAGCATTACTTC. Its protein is CASSPGYEHYF.

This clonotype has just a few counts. Written as DNA, the CDR3 is TGTGCCAGCAGTTACTCAAATATTCCGGGGCTGCCCTCCTACGAGCAGTACTTC. Translated: CASSYSNIPGLPSYEQYF. V and J are TRBV6-2 or TRBV6-3 and TRBJ2-7, with D perhaps being TRBD1 or TRBD2 (5 bases each). CDR1 and CDR2 from the germline V gene are MNHEY and SVGEGT. The ends were cut back, 0 bases at V and 0 bases at J, with 18 bases in the middle. This CDR3 has 18 amino acids.

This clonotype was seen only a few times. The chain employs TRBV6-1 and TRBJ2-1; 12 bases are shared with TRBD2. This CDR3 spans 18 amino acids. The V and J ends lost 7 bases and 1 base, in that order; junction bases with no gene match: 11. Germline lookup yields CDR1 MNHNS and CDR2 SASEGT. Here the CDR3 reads CASTTTGLAGFSYNEQFF. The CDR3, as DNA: TGTGCCAGCACTACAACGGGACTAGCGGGTTTTTCCTACAATGAGCAGTTCTTC.

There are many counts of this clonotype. The CDR3 spells CASSVQGAGTDTQYF. Written as DNA, the CDR3 is TGTGCCAGCAGCGTACAGGGGGCCGGCACAGATACGCAGTATTTT. The rearrangement uses TRBV5-6 and TRBJ2-3; 9 bases are a match to TRBD1. From germline, CDR1 is SGHDT and CDR2 YYEEEE. The CDR3 consists of 15 residues. V trimming: 4 bases; J trimming: 1 base; junction bases outside the gene matches: 4.

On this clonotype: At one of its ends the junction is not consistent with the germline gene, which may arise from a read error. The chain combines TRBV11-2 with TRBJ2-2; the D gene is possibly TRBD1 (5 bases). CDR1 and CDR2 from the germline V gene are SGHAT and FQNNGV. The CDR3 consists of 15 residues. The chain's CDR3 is CASCRSQGYTRELFF. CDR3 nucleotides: TGTGCCAGCTGCCGAAGCCAGGGCTACACCAGGGAGCTGTTTTTT.

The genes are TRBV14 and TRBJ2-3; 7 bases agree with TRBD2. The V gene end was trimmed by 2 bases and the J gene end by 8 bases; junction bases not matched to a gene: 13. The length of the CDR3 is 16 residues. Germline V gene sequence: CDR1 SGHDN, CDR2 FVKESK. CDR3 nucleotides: TGTGCCAGCAGCCAAACCGGGACTACCCCCGTGGGTACGCAGTATTTT. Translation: CASSQTGTTPVGTQYF.

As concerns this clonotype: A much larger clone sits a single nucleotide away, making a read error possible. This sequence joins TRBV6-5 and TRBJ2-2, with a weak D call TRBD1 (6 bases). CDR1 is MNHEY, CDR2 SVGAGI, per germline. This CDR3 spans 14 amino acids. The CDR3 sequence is CASSYSRDTGDLFF. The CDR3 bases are TGTGCCAGCAGTTACTCGAGGGACACCGGGGACCTGTTTTTT.

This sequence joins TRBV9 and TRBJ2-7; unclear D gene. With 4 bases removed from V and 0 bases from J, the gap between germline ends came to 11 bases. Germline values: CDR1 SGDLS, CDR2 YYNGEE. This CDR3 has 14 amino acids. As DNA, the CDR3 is TGTGCCAGCAGCCCCGCGGTGGACTCCTACGAGCAGTACTTC. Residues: CASSPAVDSYEQYF.